These 17 T cell receptor beta chains share one sample of origin, sequenced in a study of regulatory T cells in long-lasting Graves disease. HTBI primers from iRepertoire and Arm-PCR of CDR3 regions yielded the TCR beta libraries. TCRdb reprocessed the multiplex PCR reads via MiXCR and lists one record per CDR3 protein. This table holds 350,000 to 450,000 distinct CDR3 sequences, 10% to 15% found once. As to time point: newly diagnosed GD, antithyroid drugs for less than 3 months. From RNA extracted from PBMCs, the TCR library was made. The same sample was also used in a study of T cells in Graves' hyperthyroidism and ophthalmopathy.

Sequencing used peripheral blood mononuclear cells (PBMCs), obtained at new diagnosis, from a patient treated with antithyroid drugs. All receptors come from a woman younger than 35 with Graves disease.

The rearrangement uses TRBV5-4 and TRBJ1-6; D gene ambiguous. CDR1 and CDR2 (germline): SGHNT, YYREEE (reference sequence). V shed 4 bases and J shed 7 bases, with 12 bases lying between them. This CDR3 is 14 amino acids long. CDR3 in DNA: TGTGCCAGCAGCCCGTCTGGTGTGAATTCACCCCTCCACTTT. Its translation is CASSPSGVNSPLHF.

This clonotype was recorded many times. V is TRBV28 and J is TRBJ2-7; tentative D call: TRBD1 (6 bases). The germline gives CDR1 MDHEN, CDR2 SYDVKM. This CDR3 has 13 amino acids. Between the trimmed V and J ends, which lost 3 bases and 5 bases, there was a span of 11 bases. CDR3 in amino acids: CASSFQGLDEQYF. The CDR3 DNA sequence: TGTGCCAGCAGTTTTCAGGGGCTGGACGAGCAGTACTTC.

This clonotype showed up many times. The V call is TRBV7-2, the J call TRBJ2-3, with D perhaps TRBD2 (6 bases). Trimming removed 7 bases from V and 1 base from J, with 24 bases in between. The CDR3 is 18 amino acids. Germline CDR1 and CDR2: SGHTA and FQGNSA. CDR3: CASTPTSYGTWGTDTQYF. As DNA, the CDR3 is TGTGCCAGCACCCCCACATCATACGGGACTTGGGGCACAGATACGCAGTATTTT.

The gene calls are TRBV16 and TRBJ1-1; no reliable D call. The CDR3 has 15 amino acids. The ends were cut back, 1 base at V and 3 bases at J, with 12 bases in the middle. Germline V gene data show CDR1 as KGHSY and CDR2 as FQNENV. The CDR3 DNA reads as TGTGCCAGCAGCCAATTCCCGGGGATATACACTGAAGCTTTCTTT. It yields the protein CASSQFPGIYTEAFF.

The chain combines TRBV6-2 or TRBV6-3 with TRBJ2-7, with 13 bases that match TRBD2. CDR3 length: 16 residues. Germline V CDR1 and CDR2: MNHEY, SVGEGT. The junction had 13 bases not matched to a gene; V was cut back by 7 bases and J by 7 bases. In nucleotides, the CDR3 is TGTGCCAGCAAAGAACTAGCGGGAGGGCCGAGTAGGGAGCAGTACTTC. Protein sequence: CASKELAGGPSREQYF.

This clonotype came up many times. The chain carries TRBV6-5 and TRBJ1-4; no reliable D call. Deletions cut 2 bases from V and 5 bases from J, with 12 bases between. The CDR3 length is 15 residues. The V gene's germline CDR1 is MNHEY and CDR2 SVGAGI. Written as DNA, the CDR3 is TGTGCCAGCAGTTACCGGGCCGGAGCGAATGAAAAACTGTTTTTT. Residues: CASSYRAGANEKLFF.

V and J are TRBV7-2 and TRBJ1-3; D is undetermined. The ends were cut back, 3 bases at V and 2 bases at J, with 11 bases in the middle. The germline CDR1 and CDR2 sequences are SGHTA and FQGNSA. The CDR3 covers 15 residues. CDR3 amino acids: CASSLRELAGNTIYF. Written as DNA, the CDR3 is TGTGCCAGCAGCTTGCGTGAGCTTGCTGGAAACACCATATATTTT. Looking up the rest from reference TRBV7-2 and TRBJ1-3 gives the full variable domain: GAGVSQSPSNKVTEKGKDVELRCDPISGHTALYWYRQSLGQGLEFLIYFQGNSAPDKSGLPSDRFSAERTGGSVSTLTIQRTQQEDSAVYLCASSLRELAGNTIYFGEGSWLTVV.

This clonotype came up a few times. V gene TRBV20-1 combines with J gene TRBJ2-2; D gene uncertain. Germline V gene sequence: CDR1 DFQATT, CDR2 SNEGSKA (reference sequence). Trimming removed 6 bases at V and 1 base at J, with 9 bases between. This CDR3 spans 13 amino acids. CDR3 loop: CSASAMNTGELFF. The CDR3 DNA sequence: TGCAGTGCCTCAGCGATGAACACCGGGGAGCTGTTTTTT.

Of note for this clonotype: It may be a read error: a sequence one base away is much more abundant. The chain employs TRBV11-2 and TRBJ2-1; D gene unclear. Germline V gene lookup returns CDR1 SGHAT and CDR2 FQNNGV. The CDR3 extends over 13 amino acids. The CDR3 is CAGSSPMGNEQFF. The CDR3 DNA sequence: TGTGCCGGCAGCTCCCCGATGGGCAATGAGCAGTTCTTC. The variable domain in full, completed from reference TRBV11-2 and TRBJ2-1, reads EAGVAQSPRYKIIEKRQSVAFWCNPISGHATLYWYQQILGQGPKLLIQFQNNGVVDDSQLPKDRFSAERLKGVDSTLKIQPAKLEDSAVYLCAGSSPMGNEQFFGPGTRLTVL.

This clonotype appeared many times. This chain connects TRBV7-3 to TRBJ2-3, with D uncertain. V lost 3 bases to trimming and J lost 2 bases, with 9 bases between them. The CDR3 contains 14 residues. In germline, CDR1 is SGHTA, CDR2 FQGTGA. The CDR3 bases are TGTGCCAGCAGCTTTCACCCTTCCACAGATACGCAGTATTTT. Translated, it gives CASSFHPSTDTQYF.

The chain carries TRBV7-9 and TRBJ1-2; TRBD1 is a possible D gene (5 bases). Germline lookup yields CDR1 SEHNR and CDR2 FQNEAQ (reference sequence). Deletions cut 5 bases from V and 14 bases from J, with 18 bases between. This CDR3 comprises 12 residues. CDR3 loop: CASSPLGGPSTF. The CDR3 DNA sequence: TGTGCCAGCAGCCCCCTCGGGGGACCCTCGACCTTC.

At least ten counts were recorded for this clonotype. The chain employs TRBV6-5 and TRBJ2-7; D remains ambiguous. Trimming left V 0 bases short and J 6 bases short, with 18 bases between. The germline gives CDR1 MNHEY, CDR2 SVGAGI. The CDR3 extends over 16 amino acids. The chain's CDR3 is CASSYSNVRAVREQYF. In DNA form, the CDR3 reads TGTGCCAGCAGTTACTCGAACGTTCGGGCCGTACGCGAGCAGTACTTC.

In this sample, this clonotype turned up many times. The rearrangement uses TRBV20-1 and TRBJ2-7; 11 bases are shared with TRBD2. CDR3 length: 15 amino acids. The trim removed 1 base at V and 4 bases at J, leaving 6 bases unmatched. The germline V gene encodes CDR1 DFQATT and CDR2 SNEGSKA (reference sequence). CDR3 sequence (DNA): TGCAGTGCTAGAGCCCCTGGGACTAGCGGATACGAGCAGTACTTC. Protein sequence: CSARAPGTSGYEQYF.

This clonotype showed up many times. The chain uses TRBV7-9 and TRBJ2-3, with D unresolved. The V gene lost 1 base and the J gene lost 1 base, with 0 bases spanning the gap. The V gene's germline CDR1 is SEHNR and CDR2 FQNEAQ (reference sequence). This CDR3 comprises 12 residues. The CDR3 is CASSLGTDTQYF. DNA of the CDR3: TGTGCCAGCAGCTTAGGCACAGATACGCAGTATTTT. The full variable domain, in which reference TRBV7-9 and TRBJ2-3 provide the parts outside the CDR3, is DTGVSQNPRHKITKRGQNVTFRCDPISEHNRLYWYRQTLGQGPEFLTYFQNEAQLEKSRLLSDRFSAERPKGSFSTLEIQRTEQGDSAMYLCASSLGTDTQYFGPGTRLTVL.

This clonotype was seen many times. J is TRBJ2-1 and V is TRBV12-5; 12 bases are a match to TRBD1. V shed 4 bases, J shed 8 bases, and the junction held 6 bases outside the gene matches. This CDR3 region has 15 residues. The germline V gene has CDR1 LGHNT and CDR2 FRNRAP. The CDR3 protein is CASGSGQGAGDEQFF. Here the CDR3 DNA reads TGTGCTAGTGGTTCGGGACAGGGGGCTGGGGATGAGCAGTTCTTC.

There are many counts of this clonotype. The chain employs TRBV24-1 and TRBJ1-1; D is possibly TRBD1 (5 bases). Germline lookup yields CDR1 KGHDR and CDR2 SFDVKD. Trimming removed 2 bases from V and 5 bases from J, with 14 bases in between. The CDR3 length is 15 residues. This CDR3 is CATSDSAQGRTEAFF. The CDR3 region has the DNA TGTGCCACCAGTGATTCGGCCCAGGGAAGGACTGAAGCTTTCTTT.

V is TRBV4-3 and J is TRBJ2-1, with 7 bases fitting TRBD1. CDR1 and CDR2 from the germline V gene are LGHNA and YSLEER. Unmatched junction bases numbered 8, after V lost 1 base and J lost 2 bases. The CDR3 has 17 residues. The CDR3 loop reads CASSQAKTGYAYNEQFF. The DNA of the CDR3 is TGCGCCAGCAGCCAAGCTAAGACAGGGTATGCCTACAATGAGCAGTTCTTC.